This T cell receptor beta chain was observed in a study of shared clonotypes between healthy human individuals (dated by TCRdb to about 2020). About the full investigation: The cohort included a few men and a couple of women between 18 and 49 years of age. Per donor, three plates each were used for CD4 naive and CD4 memory, two for CD8 naive, and one for CD8 memory. To estimate repertoire size and how much clonotypes are shared between individuals, the study performed deep sequencing of blood TCR repertoires from roughly five healthy adults. To increase sequencing depth and limit assay-specific biases, different laboratories used diverse techniques to prepare libraries and sequence TCR repertoires. Each donor's leukapheresis produced roughly between roughly 0.85 and 10 billion PBMCs. Beyond this particular receptor, the publication reports: Pairwise subsampling indicated that sequencing depth was expected to affect the degree of clonotype sharing among donors. Sampling was limited to blood, and TCR repertoires in tissue likely differ from TCR repertoires in blood. Compared with non-shared clonotypes, the clonotypes found in all four sorted-subset donors had higher generation probabilities. Sharing across a handful of donors was observed for roughly 5% of naive CD4, under 4% of naive CD8, about 2.5% of memory CD4, and around 0.4% of memory CD8 clonotypes. Estimated clonotype richness was generally larger for naive than for memory subsets. The small number of donors limited the genetic and exposure-history diversity represented. Rarefaction of sorted-subset datasets indicated incomplete sequencing despite the large sequencing depth.

CD8 naive samples consisted of CD45RO-negative cells that were positively selected for CCR7, yielding a CD45RA+CCR7+ population without TemRA cells. Healthy HIV-negative adults with no recently reported acute infections or vaccinations were included as donors. Every donor was a Caucasian adult residing in Nashville, Tennessee, USA. Blood was collected by leukapheresis, and PBMCs were isolated by Ficoll-Histopaque density gradient centrifugation and then cryopreserved in liquid nitrogen vapor phase. Analytical flow cytometry was used to check the purity and quantity of every magnetically sorted T cell population. Each sorted fraction had its genomic DNA isolated and then quantified by UV absorbance on a Nanodrop 2000c. Per the germline V gene (reference sequence), WNHNN is the CDR1 and SYGVQD is the CDR2. Between the V and J ends, shortened by 0 bases and 2 bases respectively, the junction contains 8 bases. The CDR3 runs 15 amino acids, cysteine and phenylalanine included. The only DNA kept is the CDR3, 45 bases in frame from the first base.

Worth noting for this clone: This receptor's antigen is unknown. No much larger clone exists at a distance of one base, and base qualities are not known.

Using the deep immunoSEQ assay, multiplex PCR amplified TCR CDR3 regions from genomic DNA. Genomic DNA extracted from each cell subset was distributed evenly over all wells of several immunoSEQ 96-well plates, and each plate served as one replicate. For sorted subsets, 200 to 250 ng genomic DNA, equal to 30,000 to 35,000 T cell genomes, was loaded into each replicate PCR. Purified libraries were measured with a Qubit 3.0 fluorometer, size-checked on a Bioanalyzer 2100, and measured again with the KAPA Library Quantification kit. Every immunoSEQ 96-well plate was sequenced on a dedicated single-read 150-cycle Illumina NextSeq 550 flow cell. The source study handled its data this way. Because only junctional sequences without quality scores were contained in the immunoSEQ output, filtering matching that applied to full-length reads could not be performed. Sequences were annotated with PyIR, a Python wrapper for IgBLAST v1.9, using IMGT germline references to assign V/J genes and CDR3. Reads with weak V/J assignments (E-value above 1e-6), missing CDR3, stop codons, out-of-frame junctions, or ambiguous translated residues were removed. V3J clonotypes were defined by identical inferred V gene, J gene, and CDR3 amino acid sequence. Percentage overlap between repertoires was computed as shared unique clonotypes divided by the size of the smaller repertoire. Three approaches were used to assess repertoire richness: RTK rarefaction, the Chao1 estimator, and Recon v2.1 estimates of unobserved clonotypes. For all TCRbeta clonotypes obtained by the gDNA method from a few donors, generation probabilities were computed with OLGA. TCRdb took over this immuneACCESS table, retaining in-frame rearrangements with V and J assigned. Such tables are incomplete; in checked studies, under half of the missing clones stem from an unresolved V gene, and the remainder is unexplained. V, J and clone size are taken as reported in that table, and D and trimming were inferred from the DNA itself. The table for this sample lists nearly 2 million clones; around 96% of them were counted only once. Roughly 1% of the sample lies in the top ten.

The clonotype originates from a man aged 18-30 years in good health. What was sequenced was naive CD8+ T cells sorted from blood. Per the publication, the cell subset or site label means: CD45RA+CCR7+. The chain is assembled from TRBV10-1 and TRBJ2-1; a tentative D match to TRBD1 spans 5 bases. The sequence in DNA is TGCGCCAGCAGTGAGTCTTTGACAGCCTACAATGAGCAGTTCTTC. This gives the protein CASSESLTAYNEQFF.